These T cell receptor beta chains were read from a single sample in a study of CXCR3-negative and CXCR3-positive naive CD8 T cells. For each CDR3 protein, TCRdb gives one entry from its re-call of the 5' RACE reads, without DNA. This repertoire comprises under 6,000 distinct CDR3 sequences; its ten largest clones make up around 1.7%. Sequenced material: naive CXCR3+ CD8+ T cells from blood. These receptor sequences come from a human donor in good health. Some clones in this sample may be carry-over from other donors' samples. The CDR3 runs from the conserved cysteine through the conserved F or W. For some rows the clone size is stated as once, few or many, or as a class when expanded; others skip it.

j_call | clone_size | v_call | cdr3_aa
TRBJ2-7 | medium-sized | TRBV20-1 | CSAILTTESSYEQYF
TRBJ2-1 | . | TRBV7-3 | CASSLRSPDLYNEQFF
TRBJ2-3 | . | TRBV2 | CALPGTDTQYF
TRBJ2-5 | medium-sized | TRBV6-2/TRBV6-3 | CASSHIQAHQETQYF
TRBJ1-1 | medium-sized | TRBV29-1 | CSVVSPRNTEAFF
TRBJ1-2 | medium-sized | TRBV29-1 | CSVDRTGSRSGYTF
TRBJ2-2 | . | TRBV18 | CASSPRTSGHTGELFF
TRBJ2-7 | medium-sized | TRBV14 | CASSPGWDGSYEQYF
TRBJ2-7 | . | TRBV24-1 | CATSELGSYEQYF
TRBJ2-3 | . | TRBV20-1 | CSASGAGTSTDTQYF
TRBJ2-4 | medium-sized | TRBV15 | CATSRDLGRNIQYF
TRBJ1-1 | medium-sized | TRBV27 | CASSLSGQGLNTEAFF